The clone carrying this TCR beta chain was detected ten times or more. Its antigen is not known. The data stem from a study of T cell repertoires in cytomegalovirus infection. Study-level information: Matching HLA type, along with CMV infection, was indicated by public TCR beta signatures.

The CDR3 sequence is 16 residues long. Trimming cost V 0 bases and J 2 bases, with 9 bases left between them. The germline CDR1 and CDR2 sequences are SGHRS and YFSETQ. Study results and limitations: Based on cumulative public TCR beta family frequency, carriers of CMV plus the relevant HLA were identified. In two of eight donors, the top clonotype was HLA-C-restricted CMV-specific.

TCRdb processed the reads anew with MiXCR; each CDR3 protein has one entry. This table holds 200,000 to 300,000 distinct CDR3 sequences, 9.1% found once. Sequencing was performed on PBMCs. The chain joins TRBV5-1 to TRBJ2-6; D not certain. The TCR sequence derives from a human donor in good health (CMV status not recorded). Some clones in this sample may be carry-over from other donors' samples. The CDR3 loop is CASSLASLPGANVLTF. The DNA of the CDR3 is TGCGCCAGCAGCTTGGCCTCTTTACCTGGGGCCAACGTCCTGACTTTC.